The table lists the clone carrying this T cell receptor beta chain with a few counts. This record comes from a study of blood T cell repertoires in COVID-19. Original analysis: By means of reference gene primer amplification, nucleated cell counts were estimated. Sequencing used immunoSEQ multiplex PCR; TCRdb keeps in-frame clones, though not all of them. The V and J calls and clone size were taken over from that table, and D and trimming were inferred from the DNA. In the table there are 100,000 or so clones, about 82% of which are singletons. V was pared by 5 bases and J by 7 bases, with 11 bases between. CDR3 size: 12 residues. Germline V CDR1 and CDR2: SEHNR, FQNEAQ (reference sequence).

The V and J genes are TRBV7-9 and TRBJ1-1; TRBD1 might be the D (6 bases). The clonotype comes from a man in his fifties or sixties with active or convalescent COVID-19. The specimen was peripheral blood. CDR3 DNA: TGTGCCAGCAGCCCAGGGGTTGGTGAAGCTTTCTTT. This codes for CASSPGVGEAFF.